Listed below are T cell receptor beta chains from one sample, sequenced in a study of T cell changes during pregnancy in multiple sclerosis. The protocol was immunoSEQ multiplex PCR, while the TCRdb copy is restricted to in-frame clones and leaves out a portion. The sample holds about 69,000 clones, roughly nine tenths seen once. Sequencing was performed on CD4+ T cells from peripheral blood mononuclear cells, taken in the third trimester of pregnancy. Receptors were obtained from a female donor in good health, enrolled as a control in a pregnancy study. Each CDR3 is given with its conserved first and last residue. D genes are given only for firm matches. Clone size is shown for a subset of rows, as once, few, many or a class of expanded clone.

J | size | V | D | CDR3 | DNA
TRBJ1-1 | - | TRBV9 | - | CASSRDTMNTEAFF | TGTGCCAGCAGCCGGGACACCATGAACACTGAAGCTTTCTTT
TRBJ2-1 | - | TRBV6-5 | - | CASSYRNEQFF | TGTGCCAGCAGTTACCGCAATGAGCAGTTCTTC
TRBJ1-3 | once | TRBV7-3 | - | CASSLAPMASGNTIYF | TGTGCCAGCAGCCTGGCCCCCATGGCCTCTGGAAACACCATATATTTT
TRBJ1-2 | - | TRBV5-4 | TRBD1 | CASSLKGAGGYTF | TGTGCCAGCAGCTTGAAGGGGGCAGGTGGCTACACCTTC
TRBJ1-3 | - | TRBV4-1 | - | CASSQDNVVRQGNTIYF | TGCGCCAGCAGCCAAGATAATGTCGTTAGACAGGGAAACACCATATATTTT
TRBJ1-3 | - | TRBV7-2 | - | CASSPRTGLSGNTIYF | TGTGCCAGCAGCCCCCGAACAGGGCTGAGTGGAAACACCATATATTTT
TRBJ2-5 | - | TRBV5-4 | TRBD1 | CASSPGTGKETQYF | TGTGCCAGCAGCCCCGGGACAGGGAAAGAGACCCAGTACTTC
TRBJ1-2 | - | TRBV7-9 | TRBD1 | CARARGQNYGYTF | TGTGCCAGGGCACGGGGACAGAACTATGGCTACACCTTC
TRBJ1-1 | - | TRBV19 | TRBD1 | CASSLDRGHVNTEAFF | TGTGCCAGTAGCCTGGACAGGGGGCATGTTAACACTGAAGCTTTCTTT
TRBJ1-1 | - | TRBV2 | - | CATGRGNEAFF | TGTGCCACCGGAAGGGGTAATGAAGCTTTCTTT